The 2 T cell receptor beta chains below were found in one sample sequenced in a study of T cells in Graves' hyperthyroidism and ophthalmopathy. Amplification of TCR beta CDR3 regions used RNA as the template. The HTBI set primed first-round TCR CDR3 RT-PCR. TCRdb used MiXCR to reprocess the multiplex PCR reads, holding one entry per CDR3 protein. The sample consists of hundreds of thousands of distinct CDR3 sequences, 12% to 15% of them appearing once. The sample taken for sequencing was blood. Source of these receptors: a young woman with Graves' hyperthyroidism.

The sample holds many counts of this clonotype. This rearrangement joins TRBV14 to TRBJ2-1; D remains unclear. The CDR3 runs to 15 residues. Germline loops: CDR1 SGHDN, CDR2 FVKESK. V lost 4 bases and J 4 bases, leaving 14 bases between the germline ends. CDR3 coding DNA: TGTGCCAGCAGCCGTATCCGGTCCTTGTACAATGAGCAGTTCTTC. Encoded protein: CASSRIRSLYNEQFF.

This clonotype was seen more than once but under ten times. The rearrangement links TRBV6-1 to TRBJ2-2; TRBD1 matches 9 bases. This CDR3 is built from 15 residues. Per the germline V gene, CDR1 is MNHNS and CDR2 is SASEGT. V was pared by 6 bases and J by 6 bases, with 8 bases of the junction left unmatched. The CDR3 DNA sequence: TGTGCCAGCAGCGCACAGGGGGCTGGTCCCGGGGAGCTGTTTTTT. This sequence encodes CASSAQGAGPGELFF.